The next 10 T cell receptor beta chains were all read from a single sample in a study of T cells in Graves' hyperthyroidism and ophthalmopathy. Amplification yielded TCR beta CDR3 regions, with RNA transcripts as the source. Researchers ran a first-round RT-PCR on the TCR CDR3 using the HTBI primer set. Each CDR3 protein is one row after TCRdb ran MiXCR on the multiplex PCR reads. The data contain about 640,000 distinct CDR3 sequences, under 25% of them singletons. Input material: blood. These receptors came from a man younger than 45 with Graves' ophthalmopathy.

This clonotype was found a few times. In DNA form, the CDR3 reads TGTGCCTGGAGTGTACAGGGGGATCAGCCCCAGCATTTT. It yields the protein CAWSVQGDQPQHF. The V call is TRBV30, the J call TRBJ1-5; 8 nucleotides line up with TRBD1. The V and J ends lost 0 bases and 5 bases, in that order; junction bases with no gene match: 0. Germline CDR1 GTSNPN, CDR2 SVGIG (reference sequence). The CDR3 covers 13 residues.

This clonotype was seen many times. The genes are TRBV18 and TRBJ1-5; D gene uncertain. Trimming removed 5 bases at V and 1 base at J, with 12 bases between. This CDR3 contains 15 residues. Germline V gene data show CDR1 as KGHSH and CDR2 as LQKENI. CDR3 in DNA: TGTGCCAGCTCATCATCGGGAGCGAGCAATCAGCCCCAGCATTTT. This translates into CASSSSGASNQPQHF.

This chain uses TRBV20-1 with TRBJ2-2, with 7 bases aligning to TRBD2. J was trimmed by 5 bases and V by 6 bases; bases with no gene match: 12. The CDR3 is made up of 15 amino acids. Germline values: CDR1 DFQATT, CDR2 SNEGSKA (reference sequence). CDR3 region: CSAPLGGSLTGELFF. CDR3 coding DNA: TGCAGTGCCCCACTCGGGGGGAGTCTAACCGGGGAGCTGTTTTTT.

The V and J genes are TRBV30 and TRBJ2-1; D gene ambiguous. The CDR3 length is 17 residues. Per germline, CDR1 GTSNPN and CDR2 SVGIG (reference sequence). The ends were cut back, 1 base at V and 0 bases at J, with 16 bases in the middle. The CDR3 DNA follows: TGTGCCTGGAGTGCCCCCCGACACCACAGCTCCTACAATGAGCAGTTCTTC. It encodes CAWSAPRHHSSYNEQFF.

CDR3 amino acids: CATSSSGSYNEQFF. CDR3 in DNA: TGTGCCACCAGTAGCAGCGGGAGTTACAATGAGCAGTTCTTC. This chain joins TRBV24-1 and TRBJ2-1; 8 nucleotides agree with TRBD2. The V gene's germline CDR1 is KGHDR and CDR2 SFDVKD. The CDR3 contains 14 residues. The trim removed 6 bases at V and 4 bases at J, leaving 4 bases unmatched.

The gene calls are TRBV27 and TRBJ2-7, with 11 bases matching TRBD1. In germline, CDR1 is MNHEY, CDR2 SMNVEV (reference sequence). The CDR3 covers 15 residues. Trimming cost V 4 bases and J 6 bases; bases outside gene matches: 8. The CDR3 protein is CASSSAGTGGREQYF. The CDR3 DNA follows: TGTGCCAGCAGTTCCGCCGGGACAGGGGGTCGCGAGCAGTACTTC.

This clonotype was counted a few times. The chain carries TRBV18 and TRBJ2-2; the D is unclear. Trimming removed 1 base from V and 6 bases from J, with 15 bases in between. The length of the CDR3 is 16 residues. The germline V gene encodes CDR1 KGHSH and CDR2 LQKENI. The CDR3 DNA sequence: TGTGCCAGCTCACCACGTCACCAAGTCGGTTCCGGGGAGCTGTTTTTT. This codes for CASSPRHQVGSGELFF. The whole variable domain, remainder taken from reference TRBV18 and TRBJ2-2, is NAGVMQNPRHLVRRRGQEARLRCSPMKGHSHVYWYRQLPEEGLKFMVYLQKENIIDESGMPKERFSAEFPKEGPSILRIQQVVRGDSAAYFCASSPRHQVGSGELFFGEGSRLTVL.

This clonotype was seen more than once but under ten times. The chain combines TRBV28 with TRBJ2-7; 7 nucleotides agree with TRBD1. The V segment lost 4 bases and the J segment 1 base; nucleotides outside the gene matches: 16. Germline loops: CDR1 MDHEN, CDR2 SYDVKM. This CDR3 is built from 18 residues. The CDR3 loop is CASSYKTGPSVGSYEQYF. CDR3 nucleotide sequence: TGTGCCAGCAGTTACAAGACAGGGCCTTCGGTCGGGTCCTACGAGCAGTACTTC. The variable domain in full, with the rest retrieved from reference TRBV28 and TRBJ2-7, is DVKVTQSSRYLVKRTGEKVFLECVQDMDHENMFWYRQDPGLGLRLIYFSYDVKMKEKGDIPEGYSVSREKKERFSLILESASTNQTSMYLCASSYKTGPSVGSYEQYFGPGTRLTVT.

This clonotype was seen at least ten times. V and J are TRBV27 and TRBJ1-1; perhaps TRBD1 as D (6 bases). Looked up from germline, CDR1 is MNHEY and CDR2 is SMNVEV (reference sequence). The CDR3 is 15 residues long. V was cut by 5 bases and J by 4 bases, with 17 bases left in between. CDR3 amino acids: CASSRTARVGTEAFF. In DNA, the CDR3 is TGTGCCAGCAGTCGGACAGCCCGGGTGGGCACTGAAGCTTTCTTT.

The chain uses TRBV19 and TRBJ1-2; D ambiguous. The CDR3 length is 14 residues. V lost 0 bases to trimming and J lost 3 bases, with 8 bases between them. Germline CDR1 is LNHDA and CDR2 is SQIVND (reference sequence). The CDR3 nucleotides are TGTGCCAGTAGTATAGAGGGGAGTTACTATGGCTACACCTTC. Its translation: CASSIEGSYYGYTF.